Sequencing of this TCR beta chain was carried out in a study of blood T cell repertoires in COVID-19. Overall study context: Acute and convalescent COVID-19 specimens originated in the United States, Italy and Spain. Sources were T cells, B-cell-depleted T cells, or PBMCs; the material itself was cDNA or gDNA.

Authors' analysis steps: Estimates of nucleated cell counts were drawn from the amplification of reference gene primers. Assay: immunoSEQ multiplex PCR; the TCRdb copy retains only in-frame clones and omits some. V and J calls and clone size come straight from that table; D and trimming were deduced from the DNA. The sample lists about 340,000 clones; about 93% were seen once. The CDR3 is 13 residues long. With 5 bases removed from V and 4 bases from J, the gap between germline ends came to 11 bases. This clonotype was obtained from a woman aged 18-35 years who had recovered from COVID-19. The sequenced sample consisted of peripheral blood. The V gene is TRBV12-3 or TRBV12-4, the J gene TRBJ1-2, with TRBD1 as a possible D gene (5 bases). The DNA of the CDR3 is TGTGCCAGCAGTCCGGAGCAGGGCTATGGCTACACCTTC. Protein sequence: CASSPEQGYGYTF.